This TCR beta chain was observed in a study of blood T cell repertoires in COVID-19. Study context: Donors in the United States, Italy and Spain gave samples during acute or convalescent COVID-19.

Trimming removed 0 bases from V and 5 bases from J, with 20 bases in between. This CDR3 comprises 17 residues. Germline CDR1 SGHVS, CDR2 FQNEAQ. Authors' methods: Amplification of reference gene primers was used by the study to estimate nucleated cell counts. Profiled with immunoSEQ multiplex PCR; TCRdb holds only in-frame clones, not every one. V and J calls and clone size are given by that table; D and trimming were obtained from the DNA. The sample includes fewer than 80,000 clones, about 76% of them seen just once. This receptor was obtained from a human donor in a cohort sampled during active COVID-19. The specimen was peripheral blood. V and J are TRBV7-8 and TRBJ2-7; D perhaps matches TRBD2 (6 bases). This CDR3 is CASSLAPTNIGRNEQYF. The CDR3 DNA reads TGTGCCAGCAGCTTAGCCCCCACCAATATCGGGAGAAACGAGCAGTACTTC. The whole variable domain, filled in from reference TRBV7-8 and TRBJ2-7, reads GAGVSQSPRYKVAKRGQDVALRCDPISGHVSLFWYQQALGQGPEFLTYFQNEAQLDKSGLPSDRFFAERPEGSVSTLKIQRTQQEDSAVYLCASSLAPTNIGRNEQYFGPGTRLTVT.